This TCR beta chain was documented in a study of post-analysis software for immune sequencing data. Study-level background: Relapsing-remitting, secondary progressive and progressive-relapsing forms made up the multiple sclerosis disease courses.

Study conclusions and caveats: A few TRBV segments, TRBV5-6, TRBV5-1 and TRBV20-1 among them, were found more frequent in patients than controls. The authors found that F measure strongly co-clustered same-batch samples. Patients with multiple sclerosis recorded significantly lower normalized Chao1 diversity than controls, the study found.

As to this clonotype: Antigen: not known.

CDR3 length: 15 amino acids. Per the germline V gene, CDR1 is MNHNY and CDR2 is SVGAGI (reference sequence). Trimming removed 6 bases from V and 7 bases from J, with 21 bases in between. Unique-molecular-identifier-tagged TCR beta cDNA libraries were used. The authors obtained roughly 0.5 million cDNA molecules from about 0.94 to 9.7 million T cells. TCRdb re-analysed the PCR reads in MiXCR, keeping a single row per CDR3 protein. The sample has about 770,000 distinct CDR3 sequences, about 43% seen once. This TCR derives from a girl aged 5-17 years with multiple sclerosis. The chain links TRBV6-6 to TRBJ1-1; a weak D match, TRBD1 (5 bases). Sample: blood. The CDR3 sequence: CASSPTPRAGVEAFF. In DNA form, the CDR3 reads TGTGCCAGCAGCCCGACCCCCAGGGCTGGGGTTGAAGCTTTCTTT.